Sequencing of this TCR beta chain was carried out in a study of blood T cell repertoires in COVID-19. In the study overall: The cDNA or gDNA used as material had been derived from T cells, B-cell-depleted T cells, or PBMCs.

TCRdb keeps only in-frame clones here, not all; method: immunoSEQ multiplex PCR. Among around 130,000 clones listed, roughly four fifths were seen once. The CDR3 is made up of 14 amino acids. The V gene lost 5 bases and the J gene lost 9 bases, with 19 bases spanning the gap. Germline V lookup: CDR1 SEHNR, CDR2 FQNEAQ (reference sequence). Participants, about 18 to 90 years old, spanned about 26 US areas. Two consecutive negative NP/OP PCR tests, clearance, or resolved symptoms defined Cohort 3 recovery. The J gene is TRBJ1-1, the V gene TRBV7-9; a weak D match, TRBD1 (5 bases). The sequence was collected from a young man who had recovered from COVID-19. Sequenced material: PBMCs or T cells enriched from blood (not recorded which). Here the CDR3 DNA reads TGTGCCAGCAGCCATGCCACAGGACCCCTGAAAGCTTTCTTT. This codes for CASSHATGPLKAFF.